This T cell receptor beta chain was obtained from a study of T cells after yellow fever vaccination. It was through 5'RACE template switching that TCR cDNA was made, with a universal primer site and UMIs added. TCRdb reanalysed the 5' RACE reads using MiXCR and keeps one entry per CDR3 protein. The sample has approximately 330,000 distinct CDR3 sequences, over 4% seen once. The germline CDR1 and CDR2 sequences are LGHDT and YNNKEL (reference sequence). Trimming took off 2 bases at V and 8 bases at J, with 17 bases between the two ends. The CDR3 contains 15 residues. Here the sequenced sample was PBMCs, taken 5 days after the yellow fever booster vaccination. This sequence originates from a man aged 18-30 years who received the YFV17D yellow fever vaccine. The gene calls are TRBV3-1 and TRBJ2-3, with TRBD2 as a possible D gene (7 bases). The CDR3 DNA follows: TGTGCCAGCAGCCAACAGGTGGGCGGGGGCGTTACGCAGTATTTT. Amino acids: CASSQQVGGGVTQYF.